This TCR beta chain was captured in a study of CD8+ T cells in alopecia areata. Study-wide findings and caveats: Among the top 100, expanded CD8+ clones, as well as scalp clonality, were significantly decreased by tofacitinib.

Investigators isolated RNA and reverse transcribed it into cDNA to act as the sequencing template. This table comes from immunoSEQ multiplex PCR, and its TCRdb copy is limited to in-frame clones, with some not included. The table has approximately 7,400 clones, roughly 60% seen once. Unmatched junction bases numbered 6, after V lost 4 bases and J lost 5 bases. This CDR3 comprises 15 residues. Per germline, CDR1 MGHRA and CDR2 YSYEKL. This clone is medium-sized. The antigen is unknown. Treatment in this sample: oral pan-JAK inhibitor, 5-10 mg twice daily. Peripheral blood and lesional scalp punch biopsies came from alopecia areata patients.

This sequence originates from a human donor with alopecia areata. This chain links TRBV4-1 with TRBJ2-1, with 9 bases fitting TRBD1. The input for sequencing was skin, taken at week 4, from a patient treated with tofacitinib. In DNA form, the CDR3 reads TGCGCCAGCAGCCCCTGGACAGGGGTTAACAATGAGCAGTTCTTC. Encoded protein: CASSPWTGVNNEQFF.